This T cell receptor beta chain was profiled in a study of T cell responses to AZD1222 COVID-19 vaccine. The overall study: Pooling was applied to second doses at about 4 or about 12 weeks.

The ends were cut back, 6 bases at V and 9 bases at J, with 17 bases in the middle. The CDR3 is 13 residues long. Germline lookup yields CDR1 LGHNT and CDR2 FRNRAP. Sequenced by immunoSEQ multiplex PCR; TCRdb stores in-frame clones only, minus some. This repertoire shows about 70,000 clones, roughly 85% found once; its top ten account for roughly 20%. Sample: peripheral blood, taken on day 0 of AZD1222 vaccination. The receptor comes from an adult in good health. V usage is TRBV12-5 and J usage is TRBJ1-1; D unresolved. CDR3 amino acids: CASGRIRGPKAFF. DNA for the CDR3: TGTGCTAGTGGCCGCATACGAGGACCCAAAGCTTTCTTT.